The 13 T cell receptor beta chains presented below share a single source sample, sequenced in a study of T-cell memory formation after mild COVID-19. MiXCR was run by TCRdb on the 5' RACE reads, yielding one entry per CDR3 protein. The sample has nearly 250,000 distinct CDR3 sequences, 15% seen once. The sequenced material came from PBMCs or a T cell subset sorted from them (not recorded which). The receptors stem from an adult woman who had mild COVID-19 (a few samples of this study predate the infection). Cell type and time point are not known.

The gene calls are TRBV5-1 and TRBJ1-4; TRBD1 matches 7 bases. The junction had 7 bases not matched to a gene; V was cut back by 4 bases and J by 7 bases. This CDR3 region has 14 residues. Germline V lookup: CDR1 SGHRS, CDR2 YFSETQ. The CDR3 here is CASSETGSSEKLFF. As DNA, the CDR3 is TGCGCCAGCAGCGAGACAGGGTCGAGTGAAAAACTGTTTTTT.

In its sample, this clonotype was seen a few times. This rearrangement joins TRBV7-3 to TRBJ2-6, with TRBD1 matching 10 bases. CDR3 size: 17 residues. The junction had 6 bases not matched to a gene; V was cut back by 6 bases and J by 1 base. Germline lookup yields CDR1 SGHTA and CDR2 FQGTGA. This chain's CDR3 is CASRPGTGVSGANVLTF. The CDR3 nucleotides read TGTGCCAGCAGACCCGGGACAGGGGTATCTGGGGCCAACGTCCTGACTTTC.

The rearrangement links TRBV7-6 to TRBJ1-6; D gene unclear. The CDR3 consists of 13 residues. CDR1 is SGHVS, CDR2 FNYEAQ, per germline. Trimming cost V 4 bases and J 9 bases, with 10 bases left between them. The CDR3 sequence is CASSYQWGSPLHF. The CDR3 coding sequence is TGTGCCAGCAGCTACCAATGGGGTTCACCCCTCCACTTT. Combining the CDR3 with reference TRBV7-6 and TRBJ1-6 gives the whole variable domain GAGVSQSPRYKVTKRGQDVALRCDPISGHVSLYWYRQALGQGPEFLTYFNYEAQQDKSGLPNDRFSAERPEGSISTLTIQRTEQRDSAMYRCASSYQWGSPLHFGNGTRLTVT.

This clonotype was observed a handful of times. V is TRBV5-4 and J is TRBJ1-2; D may be TRBD1 (5 bases). Germline-derived CDR1 and CDR2 are SGHNT and YYREEE (reference sequence). V dropped 4 bases and J dropped 7 bases, with 14 bases sitting between them. The CDR3 consists of 13 residues. For the CDR3, the DNA is TGTGCCAGCAGCCGGAACGGGGACGTTGGCTACACCTTC. Protein product: CASSRNGDVGYTF.

The J gene is TRBJ1-1, the V gene TRBV6-5; D gene unclear. Germline V gene sequence: CDR1 MNHEY, CDR2 SVGAGI. Trimming removed 0 bases from V and 3 bases from J, with 20 bases in between. CDR3 length equals 18 residues. CDR3 nucleotides: TGTGCCAGCAGTTACTCGAATGATGTCTGGGGAGGGTACACTGAAGCTTTCTTT. This sequence encodes CASSYSNDVWGGYTEAFF.

The V gene is TRBV3-1, the J gene TRBJ1-1, with TRBD1 matching over 7 bases. This CDR3 is built from 16 residues. Germline assignment: CDR1 LGHDT and CDR2 YNNKEL (reference sequence). The trim removed 2 bases at V and 2 bases at J, leaving 8 bases unmatched. The CDR3 bases are TGTGCCAGCAGCCAATTCCGGGACAGCCCAAACACTGAAGCTTTCTTT. Translating gives CASSQFRDSPNTEAFF.

This clonotype has at least ten counts. The genes are TRBV12-3 or TRBV12-4 and TRBJ1-6; possible D gene TRBD1, 6 bases. The V end lost 6 bases, the J end lost 4 bases, and 10 bases lay between the germline ends. The CDR3 consists of 14 residues. The CDR3, as DNA: TGTGCCAGCAGCCCAGGACAGTATAATTCACCCCTCCACTTT. Its translation is CASSPGQYNSPLHF.

The genes are TRBV10-3 and TRBJ2-1; the D is unclear. The V gene lost 6 bases and the J gene lost 10 bases, with 13 bases spanning the gap. The CDR3 has 12 amino acids. The germline CDR1 and CDR2 sequences are ENHRY and SYGVKD. CDR3 residues: CAISALYGEQFF. In nucleotides, the CDR3 is TGTGCCATCAGCGCGCTTTACGGCGAGCAGTTCTTC.

This clonotype was recorded many times. This sequence joins TRBV23-1 and TRBJ2-7, with TRBD1 as a possible D gene (5 bases). TRBV23-1 is an open reading frame, and its role is uncertain. V gave up 11 bases and J gave up 6 bases, with 23 bases separating them. This CDR3 contains 14 residues. The CDR3 DNA reads TGCGCCGGCCGAACTCCACAGGTCCTGATCGAGCAGTACTTC. Protein sequence: CAGRTPQVLIEQYF.

This clonotype was seen more than once but under ten times. V is TRBV5-1 and J is TRBJ2-5; 7 nucleotides line up with TRBD1. This CDR3 is built from 14 residues. Per germline, CDR1 SGHRS and CDR2 YFSETQ. The V and J ends lost 1 base and 3 bases, in that order; junction bases with no gene match: 3. The CDR3, as DNA: TGCGCCAGCAGCTTGACTGGGACAGAAGAGACCCAGTACTTC. Protein: CASSLTGTEETQYF.

This clonotype came up a few times. This rearrangement joins TRBV4-2 to TRBJ2-4; maybe TRBD1 (7 bases). CDR1 and CDR2 from the germline V gene are LGHNA and YNFKEQ. V shed 3 bases and J shed 0 bases, with 15 bases lying between them. The CDR3 consists of 17 residues. The CDR3 sequence: CASSHEGGQTAKNIQYF. The CDR3 nucleotides read TGTGCCAGCAGCCATGAGGGGGGACAGACAGCCAAAAACATTCAGTACTTC.

V usage is TRBV18 and J usage is TRBJ1-2; D may be TRBD1 (5 bases). The germline gives CDR1 KGHSH, CDR2 LQKENI. V lost 2 bases to trimming and J lost 7 bases, with 17 bases between them. The CDR3 totals 15 residues. In nucleotides, the CDR3 is TGTGCCAGCTCACCAGGAGGGGCCAATGAGGTTGGCTACACCTTC. Translating it yields CASSPGGANEVGYTF. Together with reference TRBV18 and TRBJ1-2, the CDR3 gives the full variable domain: NAGVMQNPRHLVRRRGQEARLRCSPMKGHSHVYWYRQLPEEGLKFMVYLQKENIIDESGMPKERFSAEFPKEGPSILRIQQVVRGDSAAYFCASSPGGANEVGYTFGSGTRLTVV.

This chain uses TRBV2 with TRBJ1-2; possible D gene TRBD1, 5 bases. The length of the CDR3 is 15 residues. The germline CDR1 and CDR2 sequences are SNHLY and FYNNEI. Trimming removed 5 bases at V and 4 bases at J, with 17 bases between. The CDR3 here is CASSPREGAGYGYTF. The CDR3 bases are TGTGCCAGCAGTCCCCGGGAAGGGGCTGGCTATGGCTACACCTTC. Drawing the rest from reference TRBV2 and TRBJ1-2, the complete variable domain is EPEVTQTPSHQVTQMGQEVILRCVPISNHLYFYWYRQILGQKVEFLVSFYNNEISEKSEIFDDQFSVERPDGSNFTLKIRSTKLEDSAMYFCASSPREGAGYGYTFGSGTRLTVV.